A few counts support the clone carrying this T cell receptor beta chain. The data belong to a study of early T cells in non-severe SARS-CoV-2 infection. Across the study: The study sequenced bulk RNA from unsorted whole blood, with chains unpaired.

Individual cDNA molecules carried attached unique molecular identifiers. MiXCR, run by TCRdb on the 5' RACE reads, gives a single entry per CDR3 protein. The sample shows around 70,000 distinct CDR3 sequences, around 16% of them seen only once. The sequenced sample was whole blood. The sequence came from an adult who was a healthcare worker with PCR-confirmed SARS-CoV-2 infection or an uninfected control (not recorded which).

The CDR3 DNA is TGTGCCAGCAGTTACCGAACAGGGGGGACCTACGAGCAGTACTTC. Residues: CASSYRTGGTYEQYF. V usage is TRBV28 and J usage is TRBJ2-7, with 8 nucleotides matching TRBD1. Germline trimming cut 4 bases from V and 2 bases from J; bases unmatched to any gene: 7. The CDR3 runs to 15 residues. Germline V gene lookup returns CDR1 MDHEN and CDR2 SYDVKM.